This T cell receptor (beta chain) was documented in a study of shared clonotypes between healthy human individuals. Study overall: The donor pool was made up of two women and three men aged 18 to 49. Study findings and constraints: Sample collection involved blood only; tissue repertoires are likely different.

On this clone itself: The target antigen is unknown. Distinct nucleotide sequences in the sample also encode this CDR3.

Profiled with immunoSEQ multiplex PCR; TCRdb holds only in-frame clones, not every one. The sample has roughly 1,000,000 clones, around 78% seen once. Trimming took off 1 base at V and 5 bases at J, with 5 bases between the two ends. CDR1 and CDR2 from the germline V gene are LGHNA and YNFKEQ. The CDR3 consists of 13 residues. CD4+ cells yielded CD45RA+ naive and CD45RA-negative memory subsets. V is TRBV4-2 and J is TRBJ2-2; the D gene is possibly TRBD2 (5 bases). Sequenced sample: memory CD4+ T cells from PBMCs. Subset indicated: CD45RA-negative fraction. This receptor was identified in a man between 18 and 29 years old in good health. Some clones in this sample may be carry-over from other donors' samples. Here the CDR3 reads CASSQGGTGELFF. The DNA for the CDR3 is TGTGCCAGCAGCCAAGGCGGGACCGGGGAGCTGTTTTTT.